This T cell receptor beta chain was obtained from a study of T cell responses to AZD1222 COVID-19 vaccine. TCRdb's table, derived via immunoSEQ multiplex PCR, lists solely in-frame clones and lacks some. The sample lists 150,000 or so clones, 85% to 90% occurring once. Points on this clone: What it binds is not known.

Findings and limits, study-wide: The reported proportion of spike-specific TCRs targeting unmutated variant regions was nearly half. Donor demographics were predominantly white British with a female majority; clonal diversity may be underestimated.

V was cut by 0 bases and J by 0 bases, with 6 bases left in between. The germline CDR1 and CDR2 sequences are MNHEY and SVGAGI. CDR3 length: 14 amino acids. The chain recombines TRBV6-5 with TRBJ2-7; maybe TRBD2 (5 bases). This clonotype was obtained from an adult who received the AZD1222 COVID-19 vaccine. Material: peripheral blood, obtained 28 days after the second AZD1222 dose. The CDR3 here is CASSYSEDSYEQYF. CDR3 coding DNA: TGTGCCAGCAGTTACTCGGAGGACTCCTACGAGCAGTACTTC.